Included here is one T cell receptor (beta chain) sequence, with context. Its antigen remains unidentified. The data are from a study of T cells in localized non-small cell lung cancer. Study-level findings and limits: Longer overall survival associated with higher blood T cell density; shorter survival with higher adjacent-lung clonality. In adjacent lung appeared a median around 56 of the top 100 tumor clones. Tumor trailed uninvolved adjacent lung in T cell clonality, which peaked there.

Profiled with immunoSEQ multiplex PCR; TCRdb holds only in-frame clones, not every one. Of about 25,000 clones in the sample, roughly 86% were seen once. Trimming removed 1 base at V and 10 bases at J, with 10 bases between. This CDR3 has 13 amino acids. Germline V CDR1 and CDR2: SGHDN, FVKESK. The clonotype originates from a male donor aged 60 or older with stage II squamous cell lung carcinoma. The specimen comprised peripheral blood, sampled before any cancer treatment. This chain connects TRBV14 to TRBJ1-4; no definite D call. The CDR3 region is CASSQVGKAKLFF. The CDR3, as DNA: TGTGCCAGCAGCCAAGTGGGCAAGGCAAAACTGTTTTTT. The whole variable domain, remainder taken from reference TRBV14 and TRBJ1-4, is EAGVTQFPSHSVIEKGQTVTLRCDPISGHDNLYWYRRVMGKEIKFLLHFVKESKQDESGMPNNRFLAERTGGTYSTLKVQPAELEDSGVYFCASSQVGKAKLFFGSGTQLSVL.